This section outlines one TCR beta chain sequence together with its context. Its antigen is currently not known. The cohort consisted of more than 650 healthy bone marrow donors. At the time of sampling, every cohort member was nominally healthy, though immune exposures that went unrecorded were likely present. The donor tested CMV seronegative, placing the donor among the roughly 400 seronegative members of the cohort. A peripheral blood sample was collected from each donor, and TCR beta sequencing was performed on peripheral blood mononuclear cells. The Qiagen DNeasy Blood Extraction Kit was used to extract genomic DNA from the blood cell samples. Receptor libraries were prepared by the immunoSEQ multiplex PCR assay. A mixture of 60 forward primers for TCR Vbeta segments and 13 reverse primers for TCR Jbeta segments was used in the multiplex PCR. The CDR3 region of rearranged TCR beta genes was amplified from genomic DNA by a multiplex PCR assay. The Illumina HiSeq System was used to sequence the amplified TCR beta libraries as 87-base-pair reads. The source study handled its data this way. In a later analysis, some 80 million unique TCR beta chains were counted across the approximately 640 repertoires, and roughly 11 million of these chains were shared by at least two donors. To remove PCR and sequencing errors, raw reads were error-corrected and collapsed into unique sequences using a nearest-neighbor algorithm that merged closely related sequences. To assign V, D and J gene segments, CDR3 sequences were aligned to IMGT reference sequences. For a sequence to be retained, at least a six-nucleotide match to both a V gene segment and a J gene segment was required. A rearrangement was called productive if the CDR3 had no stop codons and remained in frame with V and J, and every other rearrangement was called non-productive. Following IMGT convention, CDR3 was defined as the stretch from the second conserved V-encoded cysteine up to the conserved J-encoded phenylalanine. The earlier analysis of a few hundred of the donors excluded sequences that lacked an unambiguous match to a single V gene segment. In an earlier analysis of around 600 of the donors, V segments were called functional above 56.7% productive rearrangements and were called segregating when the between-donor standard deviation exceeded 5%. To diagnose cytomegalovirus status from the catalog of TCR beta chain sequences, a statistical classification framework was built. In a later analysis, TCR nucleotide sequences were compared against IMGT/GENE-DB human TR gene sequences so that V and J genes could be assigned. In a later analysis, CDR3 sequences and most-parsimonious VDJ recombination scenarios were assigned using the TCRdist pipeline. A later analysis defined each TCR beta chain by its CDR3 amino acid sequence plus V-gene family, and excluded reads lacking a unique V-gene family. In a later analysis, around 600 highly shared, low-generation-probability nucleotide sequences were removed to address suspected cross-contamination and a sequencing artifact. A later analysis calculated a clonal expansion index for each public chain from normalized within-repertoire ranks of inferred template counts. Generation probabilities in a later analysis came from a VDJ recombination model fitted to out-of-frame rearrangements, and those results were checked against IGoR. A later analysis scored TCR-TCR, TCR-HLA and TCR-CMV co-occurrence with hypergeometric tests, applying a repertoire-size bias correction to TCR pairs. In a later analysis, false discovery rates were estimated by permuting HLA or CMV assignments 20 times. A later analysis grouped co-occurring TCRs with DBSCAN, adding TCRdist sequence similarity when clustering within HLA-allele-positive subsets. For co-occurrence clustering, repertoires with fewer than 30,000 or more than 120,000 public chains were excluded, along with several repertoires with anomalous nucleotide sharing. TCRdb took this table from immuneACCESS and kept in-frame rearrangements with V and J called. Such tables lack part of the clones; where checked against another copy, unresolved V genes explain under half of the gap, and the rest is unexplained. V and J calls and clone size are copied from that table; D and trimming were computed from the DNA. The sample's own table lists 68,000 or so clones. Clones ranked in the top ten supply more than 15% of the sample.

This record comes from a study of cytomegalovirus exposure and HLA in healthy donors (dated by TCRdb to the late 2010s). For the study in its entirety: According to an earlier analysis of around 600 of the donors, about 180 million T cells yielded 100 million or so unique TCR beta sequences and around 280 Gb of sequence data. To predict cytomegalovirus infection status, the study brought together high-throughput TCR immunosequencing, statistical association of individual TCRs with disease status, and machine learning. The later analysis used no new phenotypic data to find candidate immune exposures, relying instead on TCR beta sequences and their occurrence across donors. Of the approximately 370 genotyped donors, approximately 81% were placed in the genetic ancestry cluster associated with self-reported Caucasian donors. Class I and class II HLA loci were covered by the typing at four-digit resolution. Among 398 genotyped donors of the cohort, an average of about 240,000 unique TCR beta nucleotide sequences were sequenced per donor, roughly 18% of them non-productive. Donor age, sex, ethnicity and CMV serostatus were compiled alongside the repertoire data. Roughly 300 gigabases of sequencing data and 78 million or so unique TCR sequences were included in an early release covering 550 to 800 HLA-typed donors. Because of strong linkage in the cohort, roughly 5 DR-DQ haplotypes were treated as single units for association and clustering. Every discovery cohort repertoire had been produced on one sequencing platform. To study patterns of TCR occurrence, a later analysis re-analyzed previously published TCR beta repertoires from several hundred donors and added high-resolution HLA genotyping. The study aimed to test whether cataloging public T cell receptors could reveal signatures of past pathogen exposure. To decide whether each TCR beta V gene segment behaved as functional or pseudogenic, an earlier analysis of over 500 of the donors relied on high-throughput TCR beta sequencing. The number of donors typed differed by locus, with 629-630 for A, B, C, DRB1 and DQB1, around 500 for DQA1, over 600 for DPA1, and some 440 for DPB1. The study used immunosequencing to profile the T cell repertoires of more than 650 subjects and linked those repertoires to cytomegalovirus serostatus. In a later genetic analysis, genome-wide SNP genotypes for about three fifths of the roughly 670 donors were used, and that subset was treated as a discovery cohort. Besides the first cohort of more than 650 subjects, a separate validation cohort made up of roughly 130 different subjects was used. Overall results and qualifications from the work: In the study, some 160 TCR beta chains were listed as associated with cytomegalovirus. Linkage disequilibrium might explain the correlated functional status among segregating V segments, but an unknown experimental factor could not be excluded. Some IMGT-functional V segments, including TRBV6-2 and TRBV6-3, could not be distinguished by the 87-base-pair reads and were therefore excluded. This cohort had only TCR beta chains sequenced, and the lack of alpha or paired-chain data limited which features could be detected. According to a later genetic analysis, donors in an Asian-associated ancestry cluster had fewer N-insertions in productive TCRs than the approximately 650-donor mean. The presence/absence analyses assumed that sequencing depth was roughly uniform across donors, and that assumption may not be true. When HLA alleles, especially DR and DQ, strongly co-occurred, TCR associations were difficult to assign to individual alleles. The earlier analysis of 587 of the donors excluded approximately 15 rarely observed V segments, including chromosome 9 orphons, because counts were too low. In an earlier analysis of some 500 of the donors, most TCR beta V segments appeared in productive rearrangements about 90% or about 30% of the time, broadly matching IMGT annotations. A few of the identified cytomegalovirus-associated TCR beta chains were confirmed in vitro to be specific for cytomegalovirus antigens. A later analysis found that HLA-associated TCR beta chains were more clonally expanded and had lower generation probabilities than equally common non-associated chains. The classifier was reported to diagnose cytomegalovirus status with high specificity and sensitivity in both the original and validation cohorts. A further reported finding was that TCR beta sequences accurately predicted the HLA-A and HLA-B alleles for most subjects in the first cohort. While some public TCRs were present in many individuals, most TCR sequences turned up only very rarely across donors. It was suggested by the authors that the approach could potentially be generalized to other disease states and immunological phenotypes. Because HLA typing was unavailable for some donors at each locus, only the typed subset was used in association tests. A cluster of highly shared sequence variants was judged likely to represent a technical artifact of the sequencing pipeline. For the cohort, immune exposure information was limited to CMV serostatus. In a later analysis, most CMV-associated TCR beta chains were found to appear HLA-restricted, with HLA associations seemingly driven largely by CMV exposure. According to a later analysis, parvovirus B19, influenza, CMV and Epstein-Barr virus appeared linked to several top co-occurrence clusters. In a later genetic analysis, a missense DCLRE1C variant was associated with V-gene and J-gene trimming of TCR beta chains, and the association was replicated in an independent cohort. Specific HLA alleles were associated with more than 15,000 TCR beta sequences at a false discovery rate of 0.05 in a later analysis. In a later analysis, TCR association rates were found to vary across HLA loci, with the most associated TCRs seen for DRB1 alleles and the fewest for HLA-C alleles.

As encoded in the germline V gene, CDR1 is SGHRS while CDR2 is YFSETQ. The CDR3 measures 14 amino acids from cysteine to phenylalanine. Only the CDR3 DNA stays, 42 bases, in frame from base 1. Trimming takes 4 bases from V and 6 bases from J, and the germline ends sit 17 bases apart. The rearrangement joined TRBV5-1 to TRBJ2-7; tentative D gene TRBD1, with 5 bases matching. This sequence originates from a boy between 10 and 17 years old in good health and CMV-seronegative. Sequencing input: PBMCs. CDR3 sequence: CASSIQGVSGEQYF. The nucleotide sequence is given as TGCGCCAGCAGCATCCAGGGTGTCTCGGGCGAGCAGTACTTC. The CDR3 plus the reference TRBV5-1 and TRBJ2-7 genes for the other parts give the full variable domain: KAGVTQTPRYLIKTRGQQVTLSCSPISGHRSVSWYQQTPGQGLQFLFEYFSETQRNKGNFPGRFSGRQFSNSRSEMNVSTLELGDSALYLCASSIQGVSGEQYFGPGTRLTVT.